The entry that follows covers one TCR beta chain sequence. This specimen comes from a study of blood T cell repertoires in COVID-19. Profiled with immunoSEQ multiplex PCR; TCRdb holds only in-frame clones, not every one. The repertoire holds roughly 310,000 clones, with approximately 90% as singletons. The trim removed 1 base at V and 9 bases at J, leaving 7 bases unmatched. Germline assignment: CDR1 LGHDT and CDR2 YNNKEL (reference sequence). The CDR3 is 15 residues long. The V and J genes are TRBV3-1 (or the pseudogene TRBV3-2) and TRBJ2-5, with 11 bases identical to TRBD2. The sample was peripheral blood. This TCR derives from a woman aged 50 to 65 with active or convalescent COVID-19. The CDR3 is CASSQVAGGGSAQYF. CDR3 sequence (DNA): TGTGCCAGCAGCCAAGTAGCGGGAGGGGGTTCGGCCCAGTACTTC.